The TCR beta chain described here comes from a study of T cells in Graves' hyperthyroidism and ophthalmopathy. There are many counts of this clonotype. Its antigen is as yet unknown. Based on clinical symptoms, serum thyroxine and TRAb, thyroid ultrasound and orbital computed tomography, diagnoses were reached. J lost 6 bases, V lost 8 bases, and 11 bases had no gene match. The CDR3 length is 17 residues. Germline CDR1 WSHSY, CDR2 SAAADI. Amplification of TCR beta CDR3 regions used RNA as the template. HTBI primers were used for first-round RT-PCR of the TCR CDR3. TCRdb re-called the multiplex PCR reads with MiXCR, one entry per CDR3 protein. The table records approximately 430,000 distinct CDR3 sequences, 15% to 18% of them present only once. Study results and limitations: Blood held most thyroid clonotypes expanded above 0.001 frequency. Ophthalmopathy and stable hyperthyroidism were separated by a 13 V-J model.

The TCR was taken from a woman under 30 with Graves' hyperthyroidism. The rearrangement joins TRBV10-2 to TRBJ2-2, with 14 bases matching TRBD2. Sequenced input: blood. CDR3 protein: CASVTSGRVSIPGELFF. The CDR3, as DNA: TGCGCCAGCGTGACTAGCGGGAGGGTTTCGATACCCGGGGAGCTGTTTTTT.